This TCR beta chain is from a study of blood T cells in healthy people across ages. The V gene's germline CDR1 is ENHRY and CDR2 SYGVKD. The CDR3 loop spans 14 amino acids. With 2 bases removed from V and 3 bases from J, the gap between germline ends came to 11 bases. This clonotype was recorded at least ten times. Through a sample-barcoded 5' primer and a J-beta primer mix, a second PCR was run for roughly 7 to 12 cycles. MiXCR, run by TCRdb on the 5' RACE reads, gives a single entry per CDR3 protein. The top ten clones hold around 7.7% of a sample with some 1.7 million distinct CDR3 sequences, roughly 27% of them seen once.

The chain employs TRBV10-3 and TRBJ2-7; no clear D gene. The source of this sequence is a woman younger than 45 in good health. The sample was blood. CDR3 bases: TGTGCCATCAGTGAGGTCGTTGGGGTCTACGAGCAGTACTTC. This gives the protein CAISEVVGVYEQYF.